This entry lists 27 T cell receptor beta chains sequenced from one sample in a study of early T cells in non-severe SARS-CoV-2 infection. TCRdb recomputed calls from the 5' RACE reads with MiXCR, one row per CDR3 protein. The table includes about 28,000 distinct CDR3 sequences, less than 6.5% detected once. The sequenced material came from whole blood. These TCRs come from an adult who was a healthcare worker with PCR-confirmed SARS-CoV-2 infection or an uninfected control (not recorded which).

At least ten counts were recorded for this clonotype. V usage is TRBV7-6 and J usage is TRBJ2-7; 10 bases agree with TRBD1. Germline CDR1 is SGHVS and CDR2 is FNYEAQ. This CDR3 has 16 amino acids. V dropped 5 bases and J dropped 6; count of bases not matched to a gene: 13. The CDR3 DNA follows: TGTGCCAGCAGCGATGGCTCCGGGACAGGGGAAATCGAGCAGTACTTC. Encoded protein: CASSDGSGTGEIEQYF.

This clonotype was seen at least ten times. The chain carries TRBV10-2 and TRBJ1-5; maybe TRBD1 (5 bases). The V gene lost 2 bases and the J gene lost 5 bases, with 13 bases spanning the gap. Germline lookup yields CDR1 WSHSY and CDR2 SAAADI. The CDR3 has 15 amino acids. The CDR3 here is CASSEMGVGYQPQHF. CDR3 nucleotide sequence: TGCGCCAGCAGTGAGATGGGGGTTGGGTATCAGCCCCAGCATTTT.

This sequence joins TRBV10-3 and TRBJ2-3; TRBD1 agrees at 10 bases. Per the germline V gene, CDR1 is ENHRY and CDR2 is SYGVKD. The junction had 4 bases not matched to a gene; V was cut back by 4 bases and J by 3 bases. The CDR3 length is 15 residues. The CDR3 reads CAISGTGGVTDTQYF. In nucleotides, the CDR3 is TGTGCCATCAGTGGGACAGGGGGGGTTACAGATACGCAGTATTTT.

At least ten counts were recorded for this clonotype. The chain links TRBV10-3 to TRBJ2-4; 10 nucleotides line up with TRBD2. Trimming cost V 5 bases and J 7 bases; bases outside gene matches: 5. From germline, CDR1 is ENHRY and CDR2 SYGVKD. The CDR3 spans 14 residues. DNA for the CDR3: TGTGCCATCAGTTCTAGCGGGGGATCCAACATTCAGTACTTC. Its protein product is CAISSSGGSNIQYF.

This clonotype was seen repeatedly, ten times or more. V usage is TRBV5-1 and J usage is TRBJ2-7; possibly TRBD1 for D (6 bases). Trimming pared 4 bases from V and 5 bases from J, leaving 10 bases between. Per germline, CDR1 SGHRS and CDR2 YFSETQ. The CDR3 runs 12 residues. This CDR3 reads CASSVGTNEQYF. DNA of the CDR3: TGCGCCAGCAGCGTCGGGACAAACGAGCAGTACTTC.

This clonotype was counted at least ten times. This chain connects TRBV5-1 to TRBJ1-2; TRBD1 might be the D (6 bases). This CDR3 region has 15 residues. Germline loops: CDR1 SGHRS, CDR2 YFSETQ. V shed 4 bases and J shed 7 bases, with 20 bases lying between them. CDR3 coding DNA: TGCGCCAGCAGCCAACAGGGAGAGGGTTTAAGTGGCTACACCTTC. Encoded protein: CASSQQGEGLSGYTF. Complete variable domain (other parts from reference TRBV5-1 and TRBJ1-2): KAGVTQTPRYLIKTRGQQVTLSCSPISGHRSVSWYQQTPGQGLQFLFEYFSETQRNKGNFPGRFSGRQFSNSRSEMNVSTLELGDSALYLCASSQQGEGLSGYTFGSGTRLTVV.

By sample share, this clonotype is medium-sized (0.01 to 0.1%). This chain uses TRBV7-3 with TRBJ1-1; 10 bases match TRBD1. This CDR3 region has 14 residues. V was clipped by 5 bases and J by 2 bases; unmatched bases: 2. CDR1 SGHTA and CDR2 FQGTGA come from the germline V gene. In DNA, the CDR3 is TGTGCCAGCAGCCCGACAGGGGGCAACACTGAAGCTTTCTTT. Its translation: CASSPTGGNTEAFF.

This clonotype showed up just a few times. A read error may be the cause here, since a much bigger clone is one base away. The chain links TRBV4-3 to TRBJ2-1; D remains ambiguous. The CDR3 is 13 residues long. Germline V gene sequence: CDR1 LGHNA, CDR2 YSLEER. This chain's CDR3 is CVSSQVQSSEQFF. The CDR3 DNA reads TGCGTCAGCAGCCAAGTCCAGTCTAGTGAGCAGTTCTTC.

V and J are TRBV6-2 or TRBV6-3 and TRBJ1-5; weak D call: TRBD1 (5 bases). Germline lookup yields CDR1 MNHEY and CDR2 SVGEGT. The CDR3 has 15 residues. The germline V and J ends were trimmed by 6 bases and 6 bases, with 18 bases remaining between them. CDR3 coding DNA: TGTGCCAGCAGATTCCCCAGGGTATGGGGTCAGCCCCAGCATTTT. Protein: CASRFPRVWGQPQHF.

Here the CDR3 DNA reads TGTGCCACCAGCAGAGATTTTGGGGGCAGGGAGCATTTT. Translating it yields CATSRDFGGREHF. The chain recombines TRBV15 with TRBJ1-5, with D maybe TRBD1 (6 bases). Trimming removed 0 bases at V and 14 bases at J, with 14 bases between. This CDR3 is built from 13 residues. CDR1 is LNHNV and CDR2 is YYDKDF in the germline V gene (reference sequence).

V usage is TRBV28 and J usage is TRBJ2-7; D is ambiguous. Looked up from germline, CDR1 is MDHEN and CDR2 is SYDVKM. This CDR3 contains 11 residues. Trimming took 7 bases from V and 2 from J, leaving 6 bases between them. The CDR3 protein is CASTSPYEQYF. The DNA of the CDR3 is TGTGCCAGCACCTCTCCCTACGAGCAGTACTTC.

This clonotype was observed at least ten times. The chain employs TRBV4-3 and TRBJ2-3; no firm D call. The CDR3 totals 12 residues. Germline V gene data show CDR1 as LGHNA and CDR2 as YSLEER. The ends were cut back, 0 bases at V and 5 bases at J, with 3 bases in the middle. The CDR3 sequence: CASSQDEDTQYF. The CDR3 region has the DNA TGCGCCAGCAGCCAAGACGAAGATACGCAGTATTTT.

A few counts support this clonotype. The J gene is TRBJ2-5, the V gene TRBV12-3 or TRBV12-4; possible D gene TRBD2, 6 bases. There are 13 residues in the CDR3. Trimming cost V 5 bases and J 1 base, with 8 bases left between them. CDR3 in amino acids: CASSRGTQETQYF. CDR3 DNA sequence: TGTGCCAGCAGTCGGGGGACCCAAGAGACCCAGTACTTC.

At least ten counts were recorded for this clonotype. The chain combines TRBV11-3 with TRBJ1-1; D gene unclear. Trimming removed 2 bases at V and 7 bases at J, with 14 bases between. CDR1 SGHNT and CDR2 YENEEA come from the germline V gene. CDR3 size: 14 residues. The CDR3 spells CASSLQAGDHEAFF. In DNA form, the CDR3 reads TGTGCCAGCAGCTTACAGGCCGGGGATCATGAAGCTTTCTTT.

This clonotype appeared many times. The rearrangement joins TRBV3-2 to TRBJ2-5; TRBD2, the table's D call, was not compared with the DNA. TRBV3-2 counts as a pseudogene. The length of the CDR3 is 15 residues. CDR3 DNA sequence: TGTGCCAGCAGCCGAGCGACGTCCTCCGAAGAGACCCAGTACTTC. Translation gives CASSRATSSEETQYF.

This clonotype has only a few counts. The rearrangement uses TRBV2 and TRBJ2-5; TRBD2 matches at 8 bases. This CDR3 is built from 14 residues. The J segment lost 1 base and the V segment lost 5 bases, leaving 3 bases of the junction unmatched. Germline V gives CDR1 SNHLY, CDR2 FYNNEI. The CDR3 here is CASSKGLAQETQYF. In DNA form, the CDR3 reads TGTGCCAGCAGTAAAGGACTAGCCCAAGAGACCCAGTACTTC.

This clonotype has a count of ten or more. The rearrangement uses TRBV29-1 and TRBJ2-1; D remains ambiguous. The CDR3 contains 16 residues. Trimming left V 6 bases short and J 0 bases short, with 18 bases between. Germline V CDR1 and CDR2: SQVTM, ANQGSEA. CDR3 sequence: CSVDRTDPSSYNEQFF. CDR3 in DNA: TGCAGCGTGGATAGGACGGACCCAAGCTCCTACAATGAGCAGTTCTTC.

Only a few counts were recorded for this clonotype. This CDR3 is CASSWEGLDLSSYNSPLHF. DNA for the CDR3: TGTGCCAGCAGTTGGGAGGGGCTGGACCTTAGCTCCTATAATTCACCCCTCCACTTT. This sequence joins TRBV11-2 and TRBJ1-6, with D perhaps matching TRBD1 (5 bases). From germline, CDR1 is SGHAT and CDR2 FQNNGV. Trimming took 6 bases from V and 0 from J, leaving 21 bases between them. The CDR3 is made up of 19 amino acids.

This clonotype has a count of ten or more. The chain carries TRBV27 and TRBJ1-4; unclear D gene. This CDR3 comprises 13 residues. With 11 bases removed from V and 8 bases from J, the gap between germline ends came to 18 bases. Germline V gene data show CDR1 as MNHEY and CDR2 as SMNVEV (reference sequence). CDR3 protein: CACGSGREEKLFF. The CDR3 coding sequence is TGTGCCTGTGGTTCCGGGAGGGAGGAAAAACTGTTTTTT.

The V gene is TRBV7-2, the J gene TRBJ2-3; the D call may be TRBD1 or TRBD2 (6 bases each). The CDR3 runs 15 residues. V lost 3 bases to trimming and J lost 0 bases, with 10 bases between them. CDR1 is SGHTA and CDR2 is FQGNSA in the germline V gene. In nucleotides, the CDR3 is TGTGCCAGCAGCTTGGAGGGGACAAGCACAGATACGCAGTATTTT. This encodes CASSLEGTSTDTQYF.

This clonotype was detected ten times or more. The chain employs TRBV27 and TRBJ1-5, with D hard to call. V was shortened by 2 bases and J by 7 bases, with 12 bases between the two germline ends. Germline V gives CDR1 MNHEY, CDR2 SMNVEV (reference sequence). The CDR3 length is 14 residues. The CDR3 sequence: CASSLTATGQPQHF. CDR3 bases: TGTGCCAGCAGTTTAACTGCTACCGGGCAGCCCCAGCATTTT.

This clonotype has just a few counts. The chain carries TRBV7-3 and TRBJ1-2, with 7 bases fitting TRBD1. CDR3 length: 13 residues. The germline CDR1 and CDR2 sequences are SGHTA and FQGTGA. Trimming took 5 bases from V and 7 from J; bases not matched to a gene: 7. CDR3 nucleotide sequence: TGTGCCAGCAGCCTTACAGGGGCCGGTGGCTACACCTTC. This encodes CASSLTGAGGYTF. The full variable domain, in which reference TRBV7-3 and TRBJ1-2 provide the parts outside the CDR3, is GAGVSQTPSNKVTEKGKYVELRCDPISGHTALYWYRQSLGQGPEFLIYFQGTGAADDSGLPNDRFFAVRPEGSVSTLKIQRTERGDSAVYLCASSLTGAGGYTFGSGTRLTVV.

About this clonotype itself: A much larger clone differs by one base, so this may be a read error. The V gene is TRBV18, the J gene TRBJ2-7; possible D gene TRBD2, 5 bases. Germline loops: CDR1 KGHSH, CDR2 LQKENI. This CDR3 is 13 amino acids long. The CDR3 DNA is TGTGCCAGGTCACCACTGGCCCCGGGGGAGCAGTACTTC. Translated: CARSPLAPGEQYF. Combining the CDR3 with reference TRBV18 and TRBJ2-7 gives the whole variable domain NAGVMQNPRHLVRRRGQEARLRCSPMKGHSHVYWYRQLPEEGLKFMVYLQKENIIDESGMPKERFSAEFPKEGPSILRIQQVVRGDSAAYFCARSPLAPGEQYFGPGTRLTVT.

This clonotype was detected many times. The chain is built from TRBV4-2 and TRBJ2-3; D assignment may be TRBD1 or TRBD2 (5 bases each). Germline V gene sequence: CDR1 LGHNA, CDR2 YNFKEQ. The germline V and J ends were trimmed by 4 bases and 2 bases, with 10 bases remaining between them. This CDR3 has 14 amino acids. The CDR3 here is CASSPVGDTDTQYF. The CDR3 DNA sequence: TGTGCCAGCAGCCCTGTGGGGGACACAGATACGCAGTATTTT.

Ten or more counts support this clonotype. J is TRBJ2-3 and V is TRBV6-6; D is possibly TRBD1 or TRBD2 (6 bases each). V was trimmed by 11 bases and J by 1 base, leaving 13 bases between them. Germline V gives CDR1 MNHNY, CDR2 SVGAGI (reference sequence). The CDR3 length is 13 residues. The CDR3 sequence is CAGGGRGTDTQYF. For the CDR3, the DNA is TGTGCCGGAGGGGGTCGGGGCACAGATACGCAGTATTTT.

The chain couples TRBV27 to TRBJ2-4; D is perhaps TRBD1 (5 bases). Trimming took off 1 base at V and 5 bases at J, with 12 bases between the two ends. From germline, CDR1 is MNHEY and CDR2 SMNVEV (reference sequence). The CDR3 covers 15 residues. The CDR3 DNA follows: TGTGCCAGCAGTTTATTAGCAGGGTTGGAAAACATTCAGTACTTC. This sequence encodes CASSLLAGLENIQYF.

Concerning this clonotype: It may be a read error: a sequence one base away is much more abundant. This sequence joins TRBV5-1 and TRBJ1-1; 11 bases map to TRBD1. Trimming at V came to 3 bases and at J to 6 bases, leaving 4 bases not matched to a gene. This CDR3 comprises 14 residues. Germline V gene sequence: CDR1 SGHRS, CDR2 YFSETQ. The CDR3 nucleotides read TGCGCCAGCAGCTGGACAGGGGGCTCCTCTGAAGCTTTCTTT. This encodes CASSWTGGSSEAFF.